Below, 9 T cell receptor beta chains from the same sample are listed, as sequenced in a study of cytomegalovirus exposure and HLA in healthy donors. PCR primers comprised 60 Vbeta and 13 Jbeta primers. Here immunoSEQ multiplex PCR was the method, and the copy in TCRdb shows in-frame clones only, minus some. Of 130,000 or so clones detected, about 8.5% appear once; the ten largest clones hold 5% to 6%. Sequenced material: PBMCs. The receptors derive from a man aged 40-49 years in good health and CMV-seronegative.

This clone turned up a few times. This rearrangement joins TRBV9 to TRBJ1-1, with D maybe TRBD1 (6 bases). The V end lost 2 bases, the J end lost 6 bases, and 11 bases lay between the germline ends. CDR3 length: 13 amino acids. Per the germline V gene, CDR1 is SGDLS and CDR2 is YYNGEE. The CDR3 loop reads CASSVTRGSEAFF. CDR3 nucleotides: TGTGCCAGCAGCGTGACCAGGGGATCTGAAGCTTTCTTT.

The table lists this clone with a few counts. The rearrangement joins TRBV6-1 to TRBJ2-1, with TRBD1 matching over 12 bases. Trimming at V came to 4 bases and at J to 3 bases, leaving 10 bases not matched to a gene. CDR1 and CDR2 (germline): MNHNS, SASEGT. There are 18 residues in the CDR3. The CDR3 region is CASSAGTGGLAFYNEQFF. DNA of the CDR3: TGTGCCAGCAGTGCCGGGACAGGGGGCCTAGCGTTCTACAATGAGCAGTTCTTC.

The rearrangement joins TRBV29-1 to TRBJ1-1, with TRBD1 as a possible D gene (6 bases). This CDR3 spans 13 amino acids. The germline V gene has CDR1 SQVTM and CDR2 ANQGSEA. V was shortened by 5 bases and J by 3 bases, with 13 bases between the two germline ends. CDR3 sequence (DNA): TGCAGCGTTACACAGGGAGGGGACACTGAAGCTTTCTTT. It encodes CSVTQGGDTEAFF.

This clone has only a few counts. This chain links TRBV7-2 with TRBJ1-2; D not certain. Trimming pared 3 bases from V and 4 bases from J, leaving 15 bases between. The germline V gene has CDR1 SGHTA and CDR2 FQGNSA. This CDR3 has 15 amino acids. Here the CDR3 DNA reads TGTGCCAGCAGCTTCCCCGACCCGGGTCGCTATGGCTACACCTTC. It encodes CASSFPDPGRYGYTF. Full variable domain (rest looked up from reference TRBV7-2 and TRBJ1-2): GAGVSQSPSNKVTEKGKDVELRCDPISGHTALYWYRQSLGQGLEFLIYFQGNSAPDKSGLPSDRFSAERTGGSVSTLTIQRTQQEDSAVYLCASSFPDPGRYGYTFGSGTRLTVV.

The chain joins TRBV19 to TRBJ2-7; 9 bases are a match to TRBD2. V lost 5 bases, J lost 5 bases, and 4 bases stayed unmatched. CDR1 and CDR2 (germline): LNHDA, SQIVND (reference sequence). This CDR3 region has 13 residues. The CDR3 DNA reads as TGTGCCAGTAGTGGCGGGGGGGTCGACGAGCAGTACTTC. Protein sequence: CASSGGGVDEQYF.

In its sample, this clone was seen a few times. Written as DNA, the CDR3 is TGCAGCGTTGAGACAGGGGACCGCGAGCAGTACTTC. It codes for CSVETGDREQYF. The V call is TRBV29-1, the J call TRBJ2-7; 8 nucleotides line up with TRBD1. V lost 3 bases, J lost 6 bases, and 4 bases stayed unmatched. The CDR3 is made up of 12 amino acids. CDR1 and CDR2 from the germline V gene are SQVTM and ANQGSEA.

This clone turned up a few times. The chain employs TRBV19 and TRBJ2-2, with D possibly being TRBD1 (5 bases). V was shortened by 6 bases and J by 3 bases, with 8 bases between the two germline ends. This CDR3 has 13 residues. Germline V gene sequence: CDR1 LNHDA, CDR2 SQIVND (reference sequence). This CDR3 is CASRIRDTGELFF. Written as DNA, the CDR3 is TGTGCCAGTAGGATCAGGGACACCGGGGAGCTGTTTTTT.

This chain links TRBV30 with TRBJ1-4; D unresolved. This CDR3 region has 12 residues. Trimming took 0 bases from V and 7 from J, leaving 6 bases between them. CDR1 is GTSNPN, CDR2 SVGIG, per germline (reference sequence). The CDR3 DNA sequence: TGTGCCTGGAGTGTCATCGGTGAAAAACTGTTTTTT. Protein: CAWSVIGEKLFF.

This clone was recorded a few times. The chain is built from TRBV13 and TRBJ2-3; 8 bases map to TRBD1. Trimming cost V 5 bases and J 4 bases; bases outside gene matches: 8. This CDR3 comprises 15 residues. Germline V gives CDR1 PRHDT, CDR2 FYEKMQ (reference sequence). CDR3 nucleotides: TGTGCCAGCAGCCCCCGCTCGACAGGGGCAGATACGCAGTATTTT. This codes for CASSPRSTGADTQYF.